This TCR beta chain was captured by sequencing in a study of identical twins. Overall study findings and caveats: The same donors were not followed; conclusions instead depended on cross-sectional statistical analysis.

TCRdb redid the calling of the 5' RACE reads with MiXCR, one entry per CDR3 protein. The data contain roughly 490,000 distinct CDR3 sequences, roughly an eighth of them singletons. Germline loops: CDR1 MNHEY, CDR2 SVGEGT. Trimming removed 2 bases from V and 2 bases from J; junction bases left unmatched: 10. This CDR3 region has 17 residues. On this clonotype itself: The target antigen is unknown.

Another study also made use of these data, one on yellow fever vaccine responses in identical twins.

This sequence joins TRBV6-2 or TRBV6-3 and TRBJ2-7, with TRBD1 identical over 9 bases. This TCR derives from a woman between 18 and 30 years old in good health. Sequencing was done on a sample of CD4+ T cells sorted from blood. In nucleotides, the CDR3 is TGTGCCAGCAGTTACCCAGCCGGGACAGGGCGTCCCTACGAGCAGTACTTC. Protein sequence: CASSYPAGTGRPYEQYF.